This T cell receptor (beta chain) was identified in a study of regulatory T cells in long-lasting Graves disease. Through Arm-PCR of CDR3 regions and iRepertoire HTBI primers, TCR beta libraries were built. Each CDR3 protein is one row after TCRdb ran MiXCR on the multiplex PCR reads. This sample has around 500,000 distinct CDR3 sequences, with about 15% found just once. As for time point: newly diagnosed GD, antithyroid drugs for less than 3 months. The TCR library was prepared using RNA isolated from PBMCs. Diagnoses of Graves' disease were made by American Thyroid Association guidelines. CDR3 length equals 17 residues. Trimming took off 4 bases at V and 1 base at J, with 19 bases between the two ends. Germline-derived CDR1 and CDR2 are SGHNT and YYREEE (reference sequence). This sample was shared with a second study, whose subject was T cells in Graves' hyperthyroidism and ophthalmopathy.

The sequences come from peripheral blood mononuclear cells (PBMCs), collected at new diagnosis, from a patient treated with antithyroid drugs. The genes are TRBV5-4 and TRBJ2-3; tentatively, D is TRBD1 (7 bases). The TCR originated in a woman between 40 and 65 years old with Graves disease. The CDR3 DNA sequence: TGTGCCAGCAGCATTAGCGCAGGGGGGCGGGGCACAGATACGCAGTATTTT. It specifies CASSISAGGRGTDTQYF.